A selection of T cell receptor beta chains follows, all from one sample in a study of T cells in Graves' hyperthyroidism and ophthalmopathy. TCRdb redid the calling of the multiplex PCR reads with MiXCR, one entry per CDR3 protein. The sample contains some 360,000 distinct CDR3 sequences, approximately 18% of which appear only once. Material for sequencing was blood. The receptors here all came from a woman in her thirties or forties with Graves' ophthalmopathy. Each CDR3 is given with its conserved first and last residue. Each record gives: clone size, J gene, V gene, D gene, CDR3 protein, CDR3 DNA. The D gene is left open where the match is weak. Expanded clones get a size class; other rows say once, few or many, or leave the size out.

abundance: NA
j_gene: TRBJ2-5
v_gene: TRBV28
d_gene: NA
CDR3aa: CASRPWRNQETQYF
CDR3nt: TGTGCCAGCAGGCCCTGGCGGAACCAAGAGACCCAGTACTTC

abundance: many
j_gene: TRBJ2-5
v_gene: TRBV7-3
d_gene: NA
CDR3aa: CASSSERETQYF
CDR3nt: TGTGCCAGCAGCTCGGAGAGGGAGACCCAGTACTTC

abundance: few
j_gene: TRBJ2-7
v_gene: TRBV28
d_gene: NA
CDR3aa: CASTGNSYEQYF
CDR3nt: TGTGCCAGCACAGGTAACTCCTACGAGCAGTACTTC

abundance: many
j_gene: TRBJ2-7
v_gene: TRBV5-1
d_gene: NA
CDR3aa: CASSLEVSTDYEQYF
CDR3nt: TGCGCCAGCAGCTTGGAAGTATCGACCGACTACGAGCAGTACTTC

abundance: many
j_gene: TRBJ1-2
v_gene: TRBV4-1
d_gene: NA
CDR3aa: CASSQEGPQFYGYTF
CDR3nt: TGCGCCAGCAGCCAGGAGGGCCCACAATTCTATGGCTACACCTTC

abundance: many
j_gene: TRBJ2-2
v_gene: TRBV5-1
d_gene: TRBD1
CDR3aa: CASSLMQGARTGELFF
CDR3nt: TGCGCCAGCAGCTTGATGCAGGGGGCGCGGACCGGGGAGCTGTTTTTT

abundance: NA
j_gene: TRBJ2-6
v_gene: TRBV30
d_gene: NA
CDR3aa: CAWRPVGTSGANVLTF
CDR3nt: TGTGCCTGGAGACCAGTCGGGACGTCTGGGGCCAACGTCCTGACTTTC

abundance: many
j_gene: TRBJ1-3
v_gene: TRBV3-1
d_gene: NA
CDR3aa: CASSQGVSGNTIYF
CDR3nt: TGTGCCAGCAGCCAAGGGGTGTCCGGAAACACCATATATTTT

abundance: many
j_gene: TRBJ2-5
v_gene: TRBV28
d_gene: TRBD2
CDR3aa: CASSSPSSGSVETQYF
CDR3nt: TGTGCCAGCAGCTCCCCGTCTAGCGGGAGTGTGGAGACCCAGTACTTC

abundance: many
j_gene: TRBJ2-7
v_gene: TRBV5-1
d_gene: TRBD1
CDR3aa: CASSWGDRGGSYEQYF
CDR3nt: TGCGCCAGCAGCTGGGGTGACAGGGGAGGATCCTACGAGCAGTACTTC

abundance: many
j_gene: TRBJ2-5
v_gene: TRBV15
d_gene: NA
CDR3aa: CATSRDLGNQETQYF
CDR3nt: TGTGCCACCAGCAGAGATTTGGGGAACCAAGAGACCCAGTACTTC

abundance: NA
j_gene: TRBJ2-7
v_gene: TRBV4-1
d_gene: NA
CDR3aa: CASSQEMGIEQYF
CDR3nt: TGCGCCAGCAGCCAAGAGATGGGTATCGAGCAGTACTTC

abundance: few
j_gene: TRBJ2-7
v_gene: TRBV6-1
d_gene: TRBD2
CDR3aa: CASRGAGALYEQYF
CDR3nt: TGTGCCAGCAGGGGAGCGGGAGCCCTCTACGAGCAGTACTTC

abundance: few
j_gene: TRBJ1-4
v_gene: TRBV27
d_gene: NA
CDR3aa: CASSLSGGTNEKLFF
CDR3nt: TGTGCCAGCAGTTTATCAGGGGGGACTAATGAAAAACTGTTTTTT

abundance: NA
j_gene: TRBJ1-2
v_gene: TRBV19
d_gene: NA
CDR3aa: CASRTEGGYTF
CDR3nt: TGTGCCAGCCGGACAGAGGGCGGCTACACCTTC

abundance: NA
j_gene: TRBJ2-5
v_gene: TRBV2
d_gene: NA
CDR3aa: CASRDGIGEMAQYF
CDR3nt: TGTGCCAGCAGAGATGGGATAGGGGAAATGGCCCAGTACTTC

abundance: NA
j_gene: TRBJ1-2
v_gene: TRBV4-1
d_gene: NA
CDR3aa: CASSQEQAGNYGYTF
CDR3nt: TGCGCCAGCAGCCAAGAGCAAGCAGGGAACTATGGCTACACCTTC

abundance: many
j_gene: TRBJ2-7
v_gene: TRBV20-1
d_gene: NA
CDR3aa: CSARDLAGFAYEQYF
CDR3nt: TGCAGTGCTAGAGATTTGGCGGGGTTCGCCTACGAGCAGTACTTC

abundance: many
j_gene: TRBJ1-5
v_gene: TRBV6-1
d_gene: NA
CDR3aa: CASNPQGQPQHF
CDR3nt: TGTGCCAGCAACCCTCAGGGACAGCCCCAGCATTTT

abundance: many
j_gene: TRBJ1-1
v_gene: TRBV12-3/TRBV12-4
d_gene: NA
CDR3aa: CASSLGAAIMNTEAFF
CDR3nt: TGTGCCAGCAGTTTGGGGGCTGCCATAATGAACACTGAAGCTTTCTTT

abundance: many
j_gene: TRBJ1-5
v_gene: TRBV9
d_gene: NA
CDR3aa: CASSVGGSNQPQHF
CDR3nt: TGTGCCAGCAGCGTAGGGGGTAGCAATCAGCCCCAGCATTTT

abundance: many
j_gene: TRBJ2-7
v_gene: TRBV6-4
d_gene: NA
CDR3aa: CASSDSNPHFREIYEQYF
CDR3nt: TGTGCCAGCAGTGATTCCAACCCTCACTTTAGGGAGATCTACGAGCAGTACTTC

abundance: NA
j_gene: TRBJ2-7
v_gene: TRBV11-2
d_gene: NA
CDR3aa: CASSLDGRPYEQYF
CDR3nt: TGCGCCAGCAGCTTAGATGGGCGCCCCTACGAGCAGTACTTC

abundance: NA
j_gene: TRBJ2-5
v_gene: TRBV7-2
d_gene: TRBD1
CDR3aa: CASSYTGTGRETQYF
CDR3nt: TGTGCCAGCAGCTACACCGGGACAGGGAGGGAGACCCAGTACTTC

abundance: many
j_gene: TRBJ2-7
v_gene: TRBV12-3/TRBV12-4
d_gene: TRBD2
CDR3aa: CASSSSGRTDEQYF
CDR3nt: TGTGCCAGCAGTTCTAGCGGGAGGACCGACGAGCAGTACTTC

abundance: many
j_gene: TRBJ2-7
v_gene: TRBV14
d_gene: NA
CDR3aa: CASSRNQGGGYEQYF
CDR3nt: TGTGCCAGCAGCCGGAATCAAGGAGGGGGGTACGAGCAGTACTTC